Detailed here is one TCR beta chain. The antigen is undetermined. The data originate from a study of CD8+CD57+ T cells in acquired aplastic anemia. The wider study: The average for DNA from sorted CD4+ and CD8+ cells was around 3.5 ug.

Germline-derived CDR1 and CDR2 are DFQATT and SNEGSKA (reference sequence). The CDR3 is 15 amino acids. Trimming stripped 0 bases from V and 7 bases from J, with 16 bases between. CDR3 and TCR beta VDJ profiling relied on genomic DNA as the template. TCRdb fed the reads into MiXCR, producing one record per CDR3 protein. The data show about 95,000 distinct CDR3 sequences, 65% to 70% seen once. An expansion of CD8+CD57+ cells by flow cytometry had been shown in patients chosen for sequencing. Study-level findings and limits: The study identified more than 25 CD8+ CDR3 sequences shared by patients and controls.

The sequencing input was sorted CD4+, CD8+, or CD8+CD57+ T cells (not recorded which) from PBMCs. The chain carries TRBV20-1 and TRBJ2-1, with a weak D call TRBD2 (6 bases). This receptor was obtained from a human donor with aplastic anemia. The CDR3 loop reads CSARDQGSGGNEQFF. The CDR3 DNA reads TGCAGTGCTAGAGATCAGGGTAGCGGAGGGAATGAGCAGTTCTTC.